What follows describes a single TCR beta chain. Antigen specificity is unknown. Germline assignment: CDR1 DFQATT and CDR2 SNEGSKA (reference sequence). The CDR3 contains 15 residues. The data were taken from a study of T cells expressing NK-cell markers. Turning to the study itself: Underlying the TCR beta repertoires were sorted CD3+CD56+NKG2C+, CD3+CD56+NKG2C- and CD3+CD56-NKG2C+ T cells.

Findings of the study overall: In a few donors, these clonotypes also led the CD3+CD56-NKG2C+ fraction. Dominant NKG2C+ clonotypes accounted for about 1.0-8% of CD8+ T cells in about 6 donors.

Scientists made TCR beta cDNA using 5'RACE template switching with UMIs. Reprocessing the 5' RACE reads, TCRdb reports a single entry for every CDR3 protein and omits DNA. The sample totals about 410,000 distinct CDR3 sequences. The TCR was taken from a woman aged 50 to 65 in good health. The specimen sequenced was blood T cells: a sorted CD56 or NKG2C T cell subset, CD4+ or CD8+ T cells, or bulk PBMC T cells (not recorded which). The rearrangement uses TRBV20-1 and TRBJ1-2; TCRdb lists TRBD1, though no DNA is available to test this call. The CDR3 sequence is CSARDWAQGNYGYTF.